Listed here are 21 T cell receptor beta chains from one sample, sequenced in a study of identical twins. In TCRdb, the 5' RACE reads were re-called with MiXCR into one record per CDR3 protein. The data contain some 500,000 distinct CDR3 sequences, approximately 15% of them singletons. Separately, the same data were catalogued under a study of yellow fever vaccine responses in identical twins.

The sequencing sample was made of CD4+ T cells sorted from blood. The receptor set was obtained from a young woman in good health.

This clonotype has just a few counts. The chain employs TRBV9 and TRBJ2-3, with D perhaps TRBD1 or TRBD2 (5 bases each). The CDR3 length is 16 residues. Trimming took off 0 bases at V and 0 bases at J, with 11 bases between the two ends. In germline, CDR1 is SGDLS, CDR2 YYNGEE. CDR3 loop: CASSVVDGTSTDTQYF. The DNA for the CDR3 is TGTGCCAGCAGCGTAGTGGACGGGACGAGCACAGATACGCAGTATTTT.

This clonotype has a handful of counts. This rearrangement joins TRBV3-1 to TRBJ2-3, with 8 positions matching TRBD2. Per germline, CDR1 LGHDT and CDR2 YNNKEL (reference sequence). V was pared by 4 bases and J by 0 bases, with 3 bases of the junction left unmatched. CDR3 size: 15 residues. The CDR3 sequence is CASSRSGGSTDTQYF. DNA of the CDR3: TGTGCCAGCAGCCGCAGCGGGGGAAGCACAGATACGCAGTATTTT.

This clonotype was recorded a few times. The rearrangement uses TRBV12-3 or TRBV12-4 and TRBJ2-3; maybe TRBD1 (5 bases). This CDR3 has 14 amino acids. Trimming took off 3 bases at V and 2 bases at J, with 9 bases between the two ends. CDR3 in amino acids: CASSLRQFTDTQYF. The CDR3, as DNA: TGTGCCAGCAGTTTGAGACAGTTCACAGATACGCAGTATTTT.

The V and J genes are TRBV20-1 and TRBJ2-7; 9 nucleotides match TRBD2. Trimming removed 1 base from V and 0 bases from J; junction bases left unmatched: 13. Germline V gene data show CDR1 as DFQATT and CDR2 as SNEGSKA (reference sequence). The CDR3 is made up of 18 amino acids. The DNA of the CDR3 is TGCAGTGCTAGAGCCTACCTCCCCACTAGCGGGTTCTCCTACGAGCAGTACTTC. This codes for CSARAYLPTSGFSYEQYF.

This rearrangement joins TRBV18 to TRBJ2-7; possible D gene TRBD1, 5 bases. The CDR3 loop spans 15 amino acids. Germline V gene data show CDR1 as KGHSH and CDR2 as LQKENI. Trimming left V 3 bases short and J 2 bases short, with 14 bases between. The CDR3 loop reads CASSPVSQGPYEQYF. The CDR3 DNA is TGTGCCAGCTCACCGGTGAGTCAGGGCCCCTACGAGCAGTACTTC.

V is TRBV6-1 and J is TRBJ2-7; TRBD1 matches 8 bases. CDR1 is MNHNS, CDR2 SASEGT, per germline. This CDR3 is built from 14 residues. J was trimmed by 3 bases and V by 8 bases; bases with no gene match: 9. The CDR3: CASVLRTGNYEQYF. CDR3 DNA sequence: TGTGCCAGCGTCCTTAGGACAGGGAACTACGAGCAGTACTTC.

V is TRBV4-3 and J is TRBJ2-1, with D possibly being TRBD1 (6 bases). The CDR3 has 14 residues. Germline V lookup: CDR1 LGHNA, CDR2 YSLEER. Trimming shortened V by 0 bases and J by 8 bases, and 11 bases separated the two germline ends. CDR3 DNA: TGCGCCAGCAGCCAAGACCCAGGGGCCTATGAGCAGTTCTTC. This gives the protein CASSQDPGAYEQFF.

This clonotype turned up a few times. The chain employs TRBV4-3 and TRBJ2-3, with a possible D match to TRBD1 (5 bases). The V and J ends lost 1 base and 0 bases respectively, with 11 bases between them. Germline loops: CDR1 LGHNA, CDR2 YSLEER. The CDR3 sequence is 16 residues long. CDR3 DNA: TGCGCCAGCAGCCAAGGGGGCGGATCTAGCACAGATACGCAGTATTTT. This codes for CASSQGGGSSTDTQYF.

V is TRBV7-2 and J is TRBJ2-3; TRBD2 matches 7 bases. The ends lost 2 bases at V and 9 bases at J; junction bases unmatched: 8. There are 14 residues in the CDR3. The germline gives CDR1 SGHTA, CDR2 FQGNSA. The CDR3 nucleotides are TGTGCCAGCAGCTTATTGGGGGGGGAGAGCACGCAGTATTTT. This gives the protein CASSLLGGESTQYF.

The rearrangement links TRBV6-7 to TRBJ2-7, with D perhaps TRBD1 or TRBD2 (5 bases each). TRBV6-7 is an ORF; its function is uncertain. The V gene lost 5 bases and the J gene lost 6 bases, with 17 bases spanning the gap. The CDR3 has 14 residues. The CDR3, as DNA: TGTGCCAGCAGTGCCCCGGGACCAAAAATCGAGCAGTACTTC. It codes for CASSAPGPKIEQYF.

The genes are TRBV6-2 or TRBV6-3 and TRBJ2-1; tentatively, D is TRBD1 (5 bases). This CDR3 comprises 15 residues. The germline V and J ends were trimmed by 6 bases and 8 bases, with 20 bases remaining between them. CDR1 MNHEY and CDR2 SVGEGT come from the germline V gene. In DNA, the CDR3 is TGTGCCAGCAGGCAGGCAGGGTCCCCTTCGGATGAGCAGTTCTTC. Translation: CASRQAGSPSDEQFF.

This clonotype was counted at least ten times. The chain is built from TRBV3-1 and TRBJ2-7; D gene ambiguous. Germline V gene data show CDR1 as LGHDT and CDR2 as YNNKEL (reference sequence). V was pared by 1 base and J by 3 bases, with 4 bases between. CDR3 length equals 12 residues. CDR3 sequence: CASSQGSYEQYF. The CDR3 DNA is TGTGCCAGCAGCCAAGGGAGCTACGAGCAGTACTTC.

The CDR3, as DNA: TGTGCCAGCAGCCGCAGCAGGACAGCCTCCTACGAGCAGTACTTC. It codes for CASSRSRTASYEQYF. This chain connects TRBV3-1 to TRBJ2-7, with D possibly being TRBD1 (6 bases). Trimming took off 4 bases at V and 0 bases at J, with 13 bases between the two ends. The CDR3 is 15 residues long. Germline CDR1 is LGHDT and CDR2 is YNNKEL (reference sequence).

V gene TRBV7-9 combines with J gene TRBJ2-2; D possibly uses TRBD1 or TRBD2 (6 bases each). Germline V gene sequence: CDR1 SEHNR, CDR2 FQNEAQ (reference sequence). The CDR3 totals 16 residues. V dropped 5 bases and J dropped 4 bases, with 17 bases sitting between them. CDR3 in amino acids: CASSLGGRAFTGELFF. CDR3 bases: TGTGCCAGCAGCCTGGGGGGCAGGGCGTTCACCGGGGAGCTGTTTTTT.

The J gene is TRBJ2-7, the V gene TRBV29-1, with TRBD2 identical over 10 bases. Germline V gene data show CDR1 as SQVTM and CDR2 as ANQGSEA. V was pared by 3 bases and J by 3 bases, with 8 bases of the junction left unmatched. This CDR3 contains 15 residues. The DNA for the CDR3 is TGCAGCGTTGACGACCCTAGCGGGAGTCTCTACGAGCAGTACTTC. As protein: CSVDDPSGSLYEQYF.

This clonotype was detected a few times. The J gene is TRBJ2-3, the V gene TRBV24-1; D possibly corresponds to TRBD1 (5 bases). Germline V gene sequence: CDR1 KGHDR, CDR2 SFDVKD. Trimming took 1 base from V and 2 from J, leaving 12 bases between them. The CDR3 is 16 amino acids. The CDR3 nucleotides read TGTGCCACCAGTGATTTAAAGGGGCCTACCACAGATACGCAGTATTTT. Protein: CATSDLKGPTTDTQYF.

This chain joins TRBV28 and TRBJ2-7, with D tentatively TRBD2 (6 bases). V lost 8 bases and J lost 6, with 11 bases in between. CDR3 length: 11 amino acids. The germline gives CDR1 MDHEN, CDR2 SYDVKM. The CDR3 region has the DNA TGTGCCAGCGGTCGGGGACTCGAGCAGTACTTC. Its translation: CASGRGLEQYF.

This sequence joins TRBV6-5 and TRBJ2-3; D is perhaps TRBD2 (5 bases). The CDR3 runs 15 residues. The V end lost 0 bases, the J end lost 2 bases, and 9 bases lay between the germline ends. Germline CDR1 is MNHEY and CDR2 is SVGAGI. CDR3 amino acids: CASSYSSGFTDTQYF. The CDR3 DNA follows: TGTGCCAGCAGTTACTCCAGCGGTTTCACAGATACGCAGTATTTT.

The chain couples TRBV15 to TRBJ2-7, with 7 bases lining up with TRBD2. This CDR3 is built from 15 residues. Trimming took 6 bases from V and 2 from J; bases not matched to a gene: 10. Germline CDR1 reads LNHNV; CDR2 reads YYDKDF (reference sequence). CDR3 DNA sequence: TGTGCCACCAGAAGCGGTAGCGGGTCCCCCTACGAGCAGTACTTC. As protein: CATRSGSGSPYEQYF.

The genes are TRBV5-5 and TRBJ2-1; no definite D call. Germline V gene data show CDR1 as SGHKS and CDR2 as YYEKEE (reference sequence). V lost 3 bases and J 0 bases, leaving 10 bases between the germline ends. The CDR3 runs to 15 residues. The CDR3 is CASSSGSTSYNEQFF. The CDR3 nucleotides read TGTGCCAGCAGCTCCGGGTCCACCTCCTACAATGAGCAGTTCTTC.

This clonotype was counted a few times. For the CDR3, the DNA is TGTGCCAGCAGCCCACAGACAGGGGATCCCACCGGGGAGCTGTTTTTT. Its translation: CASSPQTGDPTGELFF. This rearrangement joins TRBV5-6 to TRBJ2-2; TRBD1 matches at 8 bases. The V and J ends lost 4 bases and 4 bases, in that order; junction bases with no gene match: 9. The CDR3 consists of 16 residues. Per germline, CDR1 SGHDT and CDR2 YYEEEE.